This entry lists 8 T cell receptor beta chains sequenced from one sample in a study of blood T cell repertoires in COVID-19. The protocol was immunoSEQ multiplex PCR, while the TCRdb copy is restricted to in-frame clones and leaves out a portion. The table has 200,000 to 250,000 clones, 70% to 85% seen once; the top ten hold 9.7%. The specimen sequenced was peripheral blood. The source of these receptors is a man in his forties or fifties with active or convalescent COVID-19.

This sequence joins TRBV11-2 and TRBJ1-3; D is unclear. CDR1 SGHAT and CDR2 FQNNGV come from the germline V gene. The CDR3 has 15 residues. The ends were cut back, 4 bases at V and 4 bases at J, with 14 bases in the middle. The CDR3 nucleotides read TGTGCCAGCAGCTCGGGATCGGCGGGGGGAAACACCATATATTTT. It translates to CASSSGSAGGNTIYF.

The sample holds one count of this clone. The chain employs TRBV7-9 and TRBJ1-2; 11 bases are a match to TRBD1. The germline V gene has CDR1 SEHNR and CDR2 FQNEAQ (reference sequence). Trimming took 3 bases from V and 8 from J; bases not matched to a gene: 5. This CDR3 has 14 residues. The CDR3 coding sequence is TGTGCCAGCAGCTTGGACAGGGGGCGTCAGGGCTACACCTTC. Translation gives CASSLDRGRQGYTF.

The rearrangement links TRBV27 to TRBJ2-3; 10 bases are a match to TRBD1. V was pared by 8 bases and J by 3 bases, with 8 bases of the junction left unmatched. In germline, CDR1 is MNHEY, CDR2 SMNVEV (reference sequence). This CDR3 comprises 15 residues. The CDR3 DNA sequence: TGTGCCAGCGGACAGGGGGGTTTGTATACAGATACGCAGTATTTT. Protein sequence: CASGQGGLYTDTQYF.

The V gene is TRBV4-3, the J gene TRBJ1-5, with D maybe TRBD1 (5 bases). Germline CDR1 and CDR2: LGHNA and YSLEER. Trimming took 0 bases from V and 0 from J, leaving 12 bases between them. This CDR3 is built from 17 residues. This chain's CDR3 is CASSQDVWTTSNQPQHF. CDR3 DNA sequence: TGCGCCAGCAGCCAAGATGTTTGGACAACTAGCAATCAGCCCCAGCATTTT.

The rearrangement uses TRBV30 and TRBJ2-5; D remains ambiguous. The V end lost 0 bases, the J end lost 5 bases, and 10 bases lay between the germline ends. CDR1 is GTSNPN, CDR2 SVGIG, per germline (reference sequence). The CDR3 is 13 amino acids. The CDR3 DNA reads TGTGCCTGGAGTGTACAAGTAATGGAGACCCAGTACTTC. This codes for CAWSVQVMETQYF. Full variable domain (missing parts from reference TRBV30 and TRBJ2-5): SQTIHQWPATLVQPVGSPLSLECTVEGTSNPNLYWYRQAAGRGLQLLFYSVGIGQISSEVPQNLSASRPQDRQFILSSKKLLLSDSGFYLCAWSVQVMETQYFGPGTRLLVL.

This clone was found a few times. Other DNA sequences in this specimen translate into the identical CDR3. The chain combines TRBV7-6 with TRBJ1-3; D is possibly TRBD1 (5 bases). The CDR3 runs to 15 residues. Germline CDR1 SGHVS, CDR2 FNYEAQ. Between the trimmed V and J ends, which lost 1 base and 0 bases, there was a span of 7 bases. DNA of the CDR3: TGTGCCAGCAGCTTAGGACAGTCCTCTGGAAACACCATATATTTT. Protein: CASSLGQSSGNTIYF.

This rearrangement joins TRBV7-2 to TRBJ2-5, with D unclear. CDR1 SGHTA and CDR2 FQGNSA come from the germline V gene. The CDR3 has 13 amino acids. V lost 2 bases, J lost 5 bases, and 9 bases lay in between. This CDR3 reads CASSLSLGETQYF. In DNA form, the CDR3 reads TGTGCCAGCAGCTTATCGCTCGGGGAGACCCAGTACTTC. Drawing the rest from reference TRBV7-2 and TRBJ2-5, the complete variable domain is GAGVSQSPSNKVTEKGKDVELRCDPISGHTALYWYRQSLGQGLEFLIYFQGNSAPDKSGLPSDRFSAERTGGSVSTLTIQRTQQEDSAVYLCASSLSLGETQYFGPGTRLLVL.

This clone was counted a few times. The gene calls are TRBV2 and TRBJ1-2; possible D gene TRBD1, 6 bases. Germline loops: CDR1 SNHLY, CDR2 FYNNEI. The V end was cut by 6 bases, the J end by 5 bases, with 16 bases between. The CDR3 is 14 residues long. CDR3 DNA sequence: TGTGCCAGCAGGGGGACATCAAGTTCTTATGGCTACACCTTC. Protein sequence: CASRGTSSSYGYTF.